The subject of this entry is one TCR beta chain. The target antigen is unknown. MiXCR, applied by TCRdb to the 5' RACE reads, yields one record per CDR3 protein. The table records a few hundred thousand distinct CDR3 sequences, approximately 11% of them present only once. Germline loops: CDR1 SGHVS, CDR2 FNYEAQ. V dropped 1 base and J dropped 2 bases, with 12 bases sitting between them. The length of the CDR3 is 15 residues. The sample is drawn from a study of CD8 T cells in ankylosing spondylitis. Whole-study findings and limits: The study identified a TCR beta motif of 7 or 8 highly homologous variants that appeared characteristic of ankylosing spondylitis blood.

The V call is TRBV7-6, the J call TRBJ2-7, with D possibly TRBD2 on 5 matching bases. The sequence derives from a male donor with ankylosing spondylitis or in good health (not recorded which). Sequenced: blood, either unsorted or a sorted T cell fraction (not recorded which). As DNA, the CDR3 is TGTGCCAGCAGCTTAGAGCCCGGGGAAACCTACGAGCAGTACTTC. This gives the protein CASSLEPGETYEQYF.